The 27 T cell receptor beta chains below all came from one sample that was sequenced in a study of T cell responses to AZD1222 COVID-19 vaccine. Sequenced by immunoSEQ multiplex PCR; TCRdb stores in-frame clones only, minus some. The table has over 150,000 clones, just over 90% seen once; the top ten hold approximately 3%. The source was peripheral blood, collected on day 0 of AZD1222 vaccination. These receptor sequences come from an adult in good health.

The chain joins TRBV13 to TRBJ2-5; a weak D match, TRBD2 (6 bases). Germline loops: CDR1 PRHDT, CDR2 FYEKMQ (reference sequence). V lost 5 bases to trimming and J lost 5 bases, with 15 bases between them. There are 14 residues in the CDR3. CDR3: CASSPHRGTETQYF. For the CDR3, the DNA is TGTGCCAGCAGCCCACACCGGGGGACCGAGACCCAGTACTTC.

The chain is built from TRBV7-9 and TRBJ2-7, with D possibly matching TRBD2 (5 bases). This CDR3 comprises 16 residues. The germline V gene has CDR1 SEHNR and CDR2 FQNEAQ (reference sequence). Trimming stripped 1 base from V and 2 bases from J, with 15 bases between. Written as DNA, the CDR3 is TGTGCCAGCAGCTTAGTCCCGGCCGGACTTACCTACGAGCAGTACTTC. It yields the protein CASSLVPAGLTYEQYF.

This clone was seen just once. The chain joins TRBV29-1 to TRBJ1-1; D not certain. Germline V gene sequence: CDR1 SQVTM, CDR2 ANQGSEA. The CDR3 consists of 12 residues. The CDR3 nucleotides are TGCAGGGCCGGTAGGGAGAACACTGAAGCTTTCTTT. Translated: CRAGRENTEAFF.

The rearrangement joins TRBV23-1 to TRBJ1-5; D call uncertain. TRBV23-1 is an ORF, and what it does is uncertain. The length of the CDR3 is 15 residues. Trimming stripped 4 bases from V and 4 bases from J, with 14 bases between. The CDR3 nucleotides read TGCGCCAGCAGTCGGTTCCTAATTACAAATCAGCCCCAGCATTTT. This sequence encodes CASSRFLITNQPQHF.

The chain employs TRBV12-2 and TRBJ2-5. TRBV12-2 is given as a pseudogene. CDR3 length: 23 amino acids. CDR3 coding DNA: TGTGCAAGTCGGCCACATTCATATTGGGGCAGAGGCCCACGGGATCGGTACCAAGAGACCCAGTACTTC. This codes for CASRPHSYWGRGPRDRYQETQYF.

The chain is built from TRBV4-1 and TRBJ2-1, with D possibly TRBD1 on 6 matching bases. The length of the CDR3 is 15 residues. Germline CDR1 reads MGHRA; CDR2 reads YSYEKL. Between the trimmed V and J ends, which lost 0 bases and 4 bases, there was a span of 10 bases. Here the CDR3 DNA reads TGCGCCAGCAGCCAAGATAGCGACAGGTACAATGAGCAGTTCTTC. It translates to CASSQDSDRYNEQFF.

The chain recombines TRBV6-2 or TRBV6-3 with TRBJ2-1, with 9 bases lining up with TRBD2. The CDR3 has 18 amino acids. The germline V gene encodes CDR1 MNHEY and CDR2 SVGEGT. V was pared by 0 bases and J by 4 bases, with 10 bases of the junction left unmatched. The CDR3 is CASSYSSVAGVPYNEQFF. Here the CDR3 DNA reads TGTGCCAGCAGTTACTCTTCTGTAGCGGGGGTCCCGTACAATGAGCAGTTCTTC.

This chain links TRBV5-4 with TRBJ2-5, with D unresolved. The germline CDR1 and CDR2 sequences are SGHNT and YYREEE (reference sequence). The V end was cut by 4 bases, the J end by 5 bases, with 18 bases between. This CDR3 contains 15 residues. The DNA for the CDR3 is TGTGCCAGCAGCACGGATCCTAAGACGGTCGAGACCCAGTACTTC. Translating it yields CASSTDPKTVETQYF.

This clone came up once. The gene calls are TRBV6-5 and TRBJ1-2; 8 nucleotides line up with TRBD1. Per the germline V gene, CDR1 is MNHEY and CDR2 is SVGAGI. V shed 8 bases, J shed 8 bases, and the junction held 10 bases outside the gene matches. CDR3 length: 13 amino acids. The CDR3 DNA follows: TGTGCCAGCTCTCTCCAGGGGGCGCAGGGCTACACCTTC. Its protein is CASSLQGAQGYTF.

This clone was counted between two and nine times. The chain joins TRBV5-8 to TRBJ1-5; possibly TRBD1 for D (6 bases). This CDR3 has 15 amino acids. V was cut by 3 bases and J by 4 bases, with 14 bases left in between. Germline V lookup: CDR1 SGHTS, CDR2 YDEGEE. In DNA form, the CDR3 reads TGTGCCAGCAGCTCCCCGGTGGGGGCAAATCAGCCCCAGCATTTT. It encodes CASSSPVGANQPQHF.

This clone was counted once. The J gene is TRBJ2-7, the V gene TRBV9, with a tentative D call TRBD1 (5 bases). V lost 6 bases to trimming and J lost 2 bases, with 15 bases between them. CDR1 SGDLS and CDR2 YYNGEE come from the germline V gene. This CDR3 is built from 14 residues. The DNA of the CDR3 is TGTGCCAGCACGATCCACAGGCGCACCTACGAGCAGTACTTC. Translated: CASTIHRRTYEQYF.

V usage is TRBV7-9 and J usage is TRBJ1-4; unclear D gene. The CDR3 has 19 residues. Germline CDR1 reads SEHNR; CDR2 reads FQNEAQ (reference sequence). The V end was cut by 4 bases, the J end by 0 bases, with 21 bases between. The CDR3 here is CASSSTRRFGEATNEKLFF. The CDR3 nucleotides read TGTGCCAGCAGCTCAACGCGGCGTTTCGGGGAAGCAACTAATGAAAAACTGTTTTTT.

The chain employs TRBV6-2 or TRBV6-3 and TRBJ1-5, with D possibly matching TRBD1 (6 bases). The V gene lost 4 bases and the J gene lost 4 bases, with 11 bases spanning the gap. The CDR3 runs to 14 residues. In germline, CDR1 is MNHEY, CDR2 SVGEGT. The CDR3 reads CASSSGGSNQPQHF. The CDR3 nucleotides read TGTGCCAGCAGTTCGGGGGGCTCTAATCAGCCCCAGCATTTT.

CDR3 amino acids: CARHTFGLAGQETQYF. The CDR3 nucleotides read TGTGCCAGACATACCTTCGGACTAGCGGGGCAAGAGACCCAGTACTTC. This sequence joins TRBV4-2 and TRBJ2-5; 12 nucleotides match TRBD2. The CDR3 spans 16 residues. Germline CDR1 is LGHNA and CDR2 is YNFKEQ. Trimming took 9 bases from V and 2 from J; bases not matched to a gene: 10.

The J gene is TRBJ2-3, the V gene TRBV4-1; D is unclear. Deletions cut 2 bases from V and 6 bases from J, with 15 bases between. The CDR3 is 15 residues long. CDR1 and CDR2 (germline): MGHRA, YSYEKL. The CDR3 coding sequence is TGCGCCAGCAGCCAACGAGACCCAAGGGCGGATACGCAGTATTTT. This codes for CASSQRDPRADTQYF.

This chain joins TRBV4-3 and TRBJ2-3; D possibly corresponds to TRBD1 (6 bases). The V gene's germline CDR1 is LGHNA and CDR2 YSLEER. The V and J ends lost 2 bases and 4 bases respectively, with 13 bases between them. The CDR3 is 15 residues long. The CDR3 DNA is TGCGCCAGCAGCCAAAGTGGACAGCAAGCAGATACGCAGTATTTT. Protein sequence: CASSQSGQQADTQYF.

This sequence joins TRBV7-2 and TRBJ2-7, with 8 bases matching TRBD2. CDR3 size: 15 residues. V trimming: 4 bases; J trimming: 4 bases; junction bases outside the gene matches: 9. Germline loops: CDR1 SGHTA, CDR2 FQGNSA. CDR3 DNA sequence: TGTGCCAGCAGCTCCCGGACTAGCACCCCTTACGAGCAGTACTTC. This codes for CASSSRTSTPYEQYF. Looking up the rest from reference TRBV7-2 and TRBJ2-7 gives the full variable domain: GAGVSQSPSNKVTEKGKDVELRCDPISGHTALYWYRQSLGQGLEFLIYFQGNSAPDKSGLPSDRFSAERTGGSVSTLTIQRTQQEDSAVYLCASSSRTSTPYEQYFGPGTRLTVT.

The chain combines TRBV4-1 with TRBJ2-3; 14 bases are shared with TRBD2. V shed 4 bases, J shed 3 bases, and the junction held 3 bases outside the gene matches. This CDR3 has 16 residues. Germline assignment: CDR1 MGHRA and CDR2 YSYEKL. The CDR3: CASSLRLAGGTDTQYF. CDR3 nucleotides: TGCGCCAGCAGCCTCCGACTAGCGGGGGGGACAGATACGCAGTATTTT.

The chain is built from TRBV14 and TRBJ1-2; D is uncertain. V was trimmed by 2 bases and J by 6 bases, leaving 13 bases between them. Germline CDR1 and CDR2: SGHDN and FVKESK. The CDR3 covers 14 residues. The CDR3: CASSQFPLGDGYTF. Here the CDR3 DNA reads TGTGCCAGCAGCCAATTTCCCCTCGGGGATGGCTACACCTTC.

The chain links TRBV4-2 to TRBJ2-5; the D gene is possibly TRBD2 (5 bases). Trimming stripped 4 bases from V and 0 bases from J, with 9 bases between. The CDR3 totals 14 residues. CDR1 is LGHNA, CDR2 YNFKEQ, per germline. The CDR3 DNA sequence: TGTGCCAGCAGCCCCGGGGTAGACCAAGAGACCCAGTACTTC. Amino acid sequence: CASSPGVDQETQYF.

The chain combines TRBV7-8 with TRBJ2-1; 8 bases fit TRBD2. Trimming took 1 base from V and 5 from J; bases not matched to a gene: 7. Germline CDR1 is SGHVS and CDR2 is FQNEAQ. The CDR3 covers 16 residues. The chain's CDR3 is CASSLEVAGGHNEQFF. CDR3 coding DNA: TGTGCCAGCAGCTTAGAGGTGGCGGGGGGTCACAATGAGCAGTTCTTC. The whole variable domain, remainder taken from reference TRBV7-8 and TRBJ2-1, is GAGVSQSPRYKVAKRGQDVALRCDPISGHVSLFWYQQALGQGPEFLTYFQNEAQLDKSGLPSDRFFAERPEGSVSTLKIQRTQQEDSAVYLCASSLEVAGGHNEQFFGPGTRLTVL.

This chain joins TRBV24-1 and TRBJ2-2; 8 bases fit TRBD1. V lost 4 bases and J lost 1; bases outside the gene matches: 4. CDR3 length: 16 amino acids. CDR1 is KGHDR and CDR2 is SFDVKD in the germline V gene. The CDR3 DNA reads as TGTGCCACCAGTGACCCGGGGACAGGGAACACCGGGGAGCTGTTTTTT. It yields the protein CATSDPGTGNTGELFF.

The V and J genes are TRBV10-2 and TRBJ2-1; a possible D gene is TRBD1 (5 bases). Per the germline V gene, CDR1 is WSHSY and CDR2 is SAAADI. The V end was cut by 3 bases, the J end by 1 base, with 10 bases between. This CDR3 is 15 amino acids long. The CDR3 DNA reads as TGCGCCAGCAGTGACAGGGTTGGGTCCTACAATGAGCAGTTCTTC. It specifies CASSDRVGSYNEQFF.

The rearrangement links TRBV27 to TRBJ2-3; weak D call: TRBD2 (5 bases). The CDR3 extends over 16 amino acids. Trimming took 3 bases from V and 3 from J, leaving 16 bases between them. Germline CDR1 and CDR2: MNHEY and SMNVEV (reference sequence). CDR3 in amino acids: CASSFSTPGSTDTQYF. CDR3 bases: TGTGCCAGCAGTTTCTCCACCCCGGGGAGTACAGATACGCAGTATTTT.

The rearrangement joins TRBV6-5 to TRBJ2-5, with 12 bases matching TRBD2. V shed 6 bases and J 5 bases; nucleotides not matched to a gene: 7. This CDR3 spans 15 amino acids. Germline lookup yields CDR1 MNHEY and CDR2 SVGAGI. The CDR3 spells CASSPTGLAGETQYF. The CDR3 DNA reads as TGTGCCAGCAGCCCCACCGGACTAGCGGGGGAGACCCAGTACTTC.

The chain uses TRBV13 and TRBJ1-6; 7 nucleotides align to TRBD1. With V trimmed by 3 bases and J by 10 bases, 6 bases remained unmatched. Germline V gene data show CDR1 as PRHDT and CDR2 as FYEKMQ (reference sequence). The CDR3 has 14 residues. CDR3 nucleotides: TGTGCCAGCAGCTTCACAGGGGTCCGATCACCCCTCCACTTT. This codes for CASSFTGVRSPLHF.

This chain uses TRBV18 with TRBJ1-2; no clear D. The CDR3 spans 15 residues. Germline CDR1 is KGHSH and CDR2 is LQKENI. V lost 3 bases, J lost 1 base, and 12 bases lay in between. CDR3 amino acids: CASSPGKSLNYGYTF. The DNA for the CDR3 is TGTGCCAGCTCACCCGGGAAGTCCCTTAACTATGGCTACACCTTC.